This T cell receptor beta chain was observed in a study of T cell responses to AZD1222 COVID-19 vaccine. The CDR3 sequence is 15 residues long. V was pared by 1 base and J by 1 base, with 10 bases between. Germline V gene lookup returns CDR1 SGHRS and CDR2 YFSETQ. This clone was seen once. The antigen is undetermined. Repertoires were generated with immunoSEQ multiplex PCR, while TCRdb's copy carries only in-frame clones and drops some. The data contain some 170,000 clones, 70% to 90% of them singletons. Regarding the study as a whole: There were mostly white British donors and more females than males, and clonal diversity was possibly underestimated. Spike-specific TCR repertoires showed rising breadth and depth after two AZD1222 doses.

The J gene is TRBJ2-3, the V gene TRBV5-1, with a tentative D call TRBD2 (5 bases). The sequence derives from an adult in good health. The source material was peripheral blood, sampled on day 0 of AZD1222 vaccination. As DNA, the CDR3 is TGCGCCAGCAGCTTGCCCGGTAGCGGCACAGATACGCAGTATTTT. Its protein product is CASSLPGSGTDTQYF.